These 2 T cell receptor beta chains came from one sample sequenced in a study of Ad26.COV2.S vaccination and SARS-CoV-2 variants. As for treatment: 19 received Ad26.COV2.S at low or high dose, single or two shots; about 5 received placebo; per-sample allocation not given. Vaccine and placebo recipients were sampled on day 63 after the first injection. Profiled with immunoSEQ multiplex PCR; TCRdb holds only in-frame clones, not every one. The sample consists of hundreds of thousands of clones, 89% of them appearing once. The sample consisted of peripheral blood, taken in a trial of Ad26.COV2.S vaccine versus placebo. These receptors were taken from a person between 18 and 65 years old who received the Ad26.COV2.S COVID-19 vaccine or a placebo.

The chain has TRBV5-5 and TRBJ2-1, with 7 positions matching TRBD1. Germline assignment: CDR1 SGHKS and CDR2 YYEKEE (reference sequence). The J segment lost 1 base and the V segment lost 4 bases, leaving 2 bases of the junction unmatched. The CDR3 runs to 14 residues. CDR3 in DNA: TGTGCCAGCAGCAAGGGGGCTTCCTACAATGAGCAGTTCTTC. Protein product: CASSKGASYNEQFF.

The chain carries TRBV19 and TRBJ1-2, with a tentative D call TRBD1 (6 bases). V was cut by 7 bases and J by 4 bases, with 19 bases left in between. The CDR3 is 15 residues long. CDR1 is LNHDA and CDR2 is SQIVND in the germline V gene (reference sequence). This CDR3 reads CASTPWRGAFYGYTF. The CDR3 bases are TGTGCCAGTACCCCCTGGAGGGGGGCCTTCTATGGCTACACCTTC.